Included here is one T cell receptor beta chain sequence, with context. It lacks a known antigen. No per-base quality is available; no much larger clone lies one base away. The instrument given in TCRdb is Illumina NovaSeq 6000. Using 5'RACE with constant-segment primers, TCRalpha and TCRbeta cDNA libraries were constructed, with sample barcodes and unique molecular identifiers added in the process. Trizol reagent was used to extract RNA from every sample. Amplification of the libraries took two PCR steps, and the second step added a second sample barcode plus Illumina TruSeq adapters. Sequencing of libraries was performed on an Illumina NovaSeq with 2 x 150 bp paired-end reads. Per the source publication's procedure: Reads were demultiplexed and collapsed into UMI-guided consensus sequences with migec v1.2.7. Using mixcr v2.1.11, the UMI consensuses were aligned to TRA and TRB V and J templates and assembled into clonotypes. Clonotypes were classified as expanded or contracted when called significant by both edgeR and NoisET, with noise models trained on biological replicates. For edgeR calls, the cutoffs were a false discovery rate-adjusted p below 0.01 and a log2 fold-change threshold of 1. As an exploratory analysis of dynamics, max-normalized trajectories of the 1000 most abundant clonotypes were examined with PCA combined with hierarchical clustering. Separately sequenced CD4+ and CD8+ repertoires were used to assign the CD4 or CD8 phenotype of responding clones. TCRdb handled the public reads itself, with Q25 trimming in fastp and clone calling in MiXCR, and kept productive beta chains. Rows merge per CDR3 protein into single entries with the most common DNA and genes. The V and J calls were determined by TCRdb, not by the authors. Present in this sample are tens of thousands of distinct CDR3 sequences, roughly 25% of which were seen just once. The ten top clones hold roughly 39% of the sample.

These data are taken from a study of T-cell memory formation after mild COVID-19 (dated by TCRdb to about 2021). With respect to the entire study: TCR sequence clusters from the two donors were found to be largely donor specific. In a couple of donors, T-cell clones that expanded and contracted after mild COVID-19 were followed by sequencing TCRalpha and TCRbeta repertoires longitudinally. The cohort was made up of two young adult volunteers, one female and one male, who were previously healthy. Study-wide findings and limitations: The study included only a couple of mild cases, and larger cohorts that include severe cases with pre-infection samples were judged to be necessary. From day 15 to 85, contracting clones showed balanced CD4/CD8 phenotypes, whereas a second wave of clones that expanded from day 15 to 37 leaned towards CD4+. Contracting CD4+ clones turned up mainly in the CM and EM memory subsets, whereas EMRA was where CD8+ clones were enriched. Some responding clones were detected in pre-infection memory, which suggested that pre-existing cross-reactive memory T cells had joined the SARS-CoV-2 response. The second-wave clones that peaked on day 37 were not confirmed to be SARS-CoV-2 specific.

PBMCs were isolated by Ficoll-Paque density gradient centrifugation. Per the germline V gene (reference sequence), SEHNR is the CDR1 and FQNEAQ is the CDR2. The CDR3 contains 14 residues, cysteine and phenylalanine counted. The sequence is cut down to CDR3 DNA, 42 bases in frame from base 1. Trimmed from V: 4 bases; trimmed from J: 0 bases; junction bases lacking a gene match: 1. The receptor was isolated from a man in his late teens or twenties who had mild COVID-19 (a few samples of this study predate the infection). The sample titles of this study are shuffled in the database, so cell type and time point are left out; the donor was told from shared clones. Recombination joined TRBV7-9 with TRBJ2-7, with 9 middle bases fitting TRBD2. Sequencing used PBMCs or a T cell subset sorted from them (not recorded which). The encoded CDR3 is CASSSTSGSYEQYF. In nucleotide form, the sequence is TGTGCCAGCAGCTCGACTAGCGGCTCCTACGAGCAGTACTTC.